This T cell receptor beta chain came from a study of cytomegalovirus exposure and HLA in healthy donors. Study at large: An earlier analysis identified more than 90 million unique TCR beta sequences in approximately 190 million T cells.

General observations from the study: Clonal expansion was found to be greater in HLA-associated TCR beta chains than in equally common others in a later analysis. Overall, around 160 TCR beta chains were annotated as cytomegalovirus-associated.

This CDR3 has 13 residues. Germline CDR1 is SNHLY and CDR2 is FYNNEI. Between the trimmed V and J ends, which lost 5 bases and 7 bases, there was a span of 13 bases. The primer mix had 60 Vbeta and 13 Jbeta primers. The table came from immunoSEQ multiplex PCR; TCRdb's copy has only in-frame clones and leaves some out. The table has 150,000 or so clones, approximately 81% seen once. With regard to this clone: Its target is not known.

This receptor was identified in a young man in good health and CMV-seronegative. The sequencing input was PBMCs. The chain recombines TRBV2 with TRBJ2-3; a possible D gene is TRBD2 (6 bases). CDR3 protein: CASSYTSYNTQYF. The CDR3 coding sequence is TGTGCCAGCAGTTACACTAGCTATAATACGCAGTATTTT.